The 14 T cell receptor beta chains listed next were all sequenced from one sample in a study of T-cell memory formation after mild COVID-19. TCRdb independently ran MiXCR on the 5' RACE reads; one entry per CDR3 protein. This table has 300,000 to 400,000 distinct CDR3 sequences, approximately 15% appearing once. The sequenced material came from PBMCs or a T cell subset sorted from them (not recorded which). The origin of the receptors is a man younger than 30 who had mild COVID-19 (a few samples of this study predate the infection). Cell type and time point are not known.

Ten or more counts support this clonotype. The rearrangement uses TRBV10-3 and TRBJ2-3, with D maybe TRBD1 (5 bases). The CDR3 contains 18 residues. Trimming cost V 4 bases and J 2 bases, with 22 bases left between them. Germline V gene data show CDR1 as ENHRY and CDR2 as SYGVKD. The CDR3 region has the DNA TGTGCCATCAGTGGTGCCCCGCCCCGGACAATCCTCACAGATACGCAGTATTTT. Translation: CAISGAPPRTILTDTQYF.

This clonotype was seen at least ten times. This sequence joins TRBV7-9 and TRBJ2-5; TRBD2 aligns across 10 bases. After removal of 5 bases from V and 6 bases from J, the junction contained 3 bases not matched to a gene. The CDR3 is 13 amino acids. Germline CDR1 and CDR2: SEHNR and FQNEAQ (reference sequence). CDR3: CASSLSGGKTQYF. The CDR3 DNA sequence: TGTGCCAGCAGCCTTAGCGGGGGGAAGACCCAGTACTTC.

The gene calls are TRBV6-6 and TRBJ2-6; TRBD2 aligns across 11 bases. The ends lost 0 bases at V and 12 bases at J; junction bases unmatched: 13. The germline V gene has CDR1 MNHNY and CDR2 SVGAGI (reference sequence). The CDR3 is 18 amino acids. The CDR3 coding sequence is TGTGCCAGCAGTTACTCGGTAGCGGGGGGGGAGGGGATGAGCGTCCTGACTTTC. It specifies CASSYSVAGGEGMSVLTF.

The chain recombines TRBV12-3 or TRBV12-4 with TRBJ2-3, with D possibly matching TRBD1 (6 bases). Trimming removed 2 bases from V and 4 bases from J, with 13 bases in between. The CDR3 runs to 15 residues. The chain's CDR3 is CASSLWGLEPDTQYF. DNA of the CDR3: TGTGCCAGCAGTTTATGGGGGCTCGAGCCAGATACGCAGTATTTT.

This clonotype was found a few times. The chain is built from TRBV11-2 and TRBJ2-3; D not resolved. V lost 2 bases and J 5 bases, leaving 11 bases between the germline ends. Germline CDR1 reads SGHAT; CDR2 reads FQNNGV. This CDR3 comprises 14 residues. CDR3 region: CASSLSYGRDTQYF. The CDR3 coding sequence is TGTGCCAGCAGCTTATCATACGGCAGAGATACGCAGTATTTT.

The CDR3 protein is CASSLGRLAGEIADTQYF. CDR3 in DNA: TGTGCCAGCAGCTTAGGCCGACTAGCGGGGGAGATAGCAGATACGCAGTATTTT. The chain couples TRBV11-2 to TRBJ2-3; 12 nucleotides align to TRBD2. Per the germline V gene, CDR1 is SGHAT and CDR2 is FQNNGV. The CDR3 extends over 18 amino acids. Trimming at V came to 1 base and at J to 4 bases, leaving 9 bases not matched to a gene.

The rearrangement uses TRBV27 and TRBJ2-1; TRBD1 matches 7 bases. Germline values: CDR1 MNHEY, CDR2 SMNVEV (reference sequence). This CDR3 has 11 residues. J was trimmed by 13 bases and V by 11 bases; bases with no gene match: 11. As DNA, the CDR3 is TGTGCCGCCCGGGACAGATATTTTCAGTTCTTC. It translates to CAARDRYFQFF.

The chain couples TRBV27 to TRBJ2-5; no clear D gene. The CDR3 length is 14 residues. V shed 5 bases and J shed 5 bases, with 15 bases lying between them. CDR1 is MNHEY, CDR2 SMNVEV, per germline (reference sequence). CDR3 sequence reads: CASSLTGGRETQYF. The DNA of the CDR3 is TGTGCCAGCAGTCTGACCGGTGGGCGGGAGACCCAGTACTTC.

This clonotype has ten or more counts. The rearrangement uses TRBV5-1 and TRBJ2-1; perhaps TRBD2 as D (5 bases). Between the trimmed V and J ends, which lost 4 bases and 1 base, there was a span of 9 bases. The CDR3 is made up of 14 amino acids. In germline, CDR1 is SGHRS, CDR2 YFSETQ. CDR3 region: CASSRGISYNEQFF. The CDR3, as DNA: TGCGCCAGCAGCCGGGGAATATCCTACAATGAGCAGTTCTTC. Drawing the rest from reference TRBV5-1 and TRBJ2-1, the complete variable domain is KAGVTQTPRYLIKTRGQQVTLSCSPISGHRSVSWYQQTPGQGLQFLFEYFSETQRNKGNFPGRFSGRQFSNSRSEMNVSTLELGDSALYLCASSRGISYNEQFFGPGTRLTVL.

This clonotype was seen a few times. The CDR3 region has the DNA TGTGCCAGCAGTGAACGGGGGGGGCGGTCAGATACGCAGTATTTT. Amino acid sequence: CASSERGGRSDTQYF. The chain combines TRBV6-1 with TRBJ2-3, with 8 bases identical to TRBD2. Germline V gene sequence: CDR1 MNHNS, CDR2 SASEGT. The CDR3 loop spans 15 amino acids. V lost 2 bases to trimming and J lost 4 bases; unmatched junction nucleotides: 5.

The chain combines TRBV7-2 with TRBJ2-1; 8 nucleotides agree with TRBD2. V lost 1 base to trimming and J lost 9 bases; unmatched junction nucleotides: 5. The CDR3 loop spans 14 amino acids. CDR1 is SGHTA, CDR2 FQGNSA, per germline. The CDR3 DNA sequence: TGTGCCAGCAGCTTAGTCGGGGGGGTGTTTGAGCAGTTCTTC. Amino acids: CASSLVGGVFEQFF.

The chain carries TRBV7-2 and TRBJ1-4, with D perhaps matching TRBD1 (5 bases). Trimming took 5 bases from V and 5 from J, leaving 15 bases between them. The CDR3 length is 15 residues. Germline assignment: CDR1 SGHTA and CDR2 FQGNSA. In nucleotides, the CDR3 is TGTGCCAGCAGCCCCAGGGACGGATTAAATGAAAAACTGTTTTTT. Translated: CASSPRDGLNEKLFF.

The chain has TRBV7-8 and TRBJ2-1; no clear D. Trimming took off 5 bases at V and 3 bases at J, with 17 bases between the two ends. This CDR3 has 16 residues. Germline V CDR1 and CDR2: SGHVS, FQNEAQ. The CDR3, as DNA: TGTGCCAGCAGCATACAGTTGGGATCGATCTACAATGAGCAGTTCTTC. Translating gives CASSIQLGSIYNEQFF.

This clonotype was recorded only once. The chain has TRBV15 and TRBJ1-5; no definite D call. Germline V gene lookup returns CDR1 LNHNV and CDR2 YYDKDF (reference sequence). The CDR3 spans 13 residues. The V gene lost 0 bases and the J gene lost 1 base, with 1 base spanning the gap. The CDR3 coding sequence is TGTGCCACCAGCAGAGAGAGCAATCAGCCCCAGCATTTT. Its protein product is CATSRESNQPQHF.